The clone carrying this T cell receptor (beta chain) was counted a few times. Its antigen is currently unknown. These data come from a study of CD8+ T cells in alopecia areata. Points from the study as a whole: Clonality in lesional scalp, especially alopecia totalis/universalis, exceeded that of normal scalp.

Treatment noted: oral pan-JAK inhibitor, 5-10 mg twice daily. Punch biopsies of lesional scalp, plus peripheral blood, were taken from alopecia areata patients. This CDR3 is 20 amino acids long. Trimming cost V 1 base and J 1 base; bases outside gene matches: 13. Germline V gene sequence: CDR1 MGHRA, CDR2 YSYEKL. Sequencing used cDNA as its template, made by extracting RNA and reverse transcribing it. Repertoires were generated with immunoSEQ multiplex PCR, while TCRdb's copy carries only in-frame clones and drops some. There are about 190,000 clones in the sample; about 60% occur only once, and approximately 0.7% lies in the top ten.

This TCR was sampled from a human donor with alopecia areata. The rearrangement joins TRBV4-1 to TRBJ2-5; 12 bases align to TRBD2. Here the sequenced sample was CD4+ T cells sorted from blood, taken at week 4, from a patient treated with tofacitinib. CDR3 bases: TGCGCCAGCAGCCAAGTAGTTAGTACACTAGCGGGAGGTGTCCAAGAGACCCAGTACTTC. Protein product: CASSQVVSTLAGGVQETQYF.